This paragraph covers one T cell receptor (beta chain) sequence. Its antigen is currently unknown. The CDR3 spans 15 residues. The germline V gene has CDR1 SGDLS and CDR2 YYNGEE. Trimming cost V 4 bases and J 4 bases, with 16 bases left between them. The repertoire was sequenced with immunoSEQ multiplex PCR; TCRdb's copy has only in-frame clones and lacks some. In the table there are about 35,000 clones, approximately 93% of which are singletons. These data are taken from a study of graft-versus-host responses after intestinal transplantation. The rearrangement joins TRBV9 to TRBJ2-3; a weak D match, TRBD2 (5 bases). This receptor was obtained from a human donor who was the organ donor for an intestinal transplant. The sequencing here drew on unstimulated CD8+ T cells sorted from spleen or lymph node cells, taken before transplant. The CDR3 coding sequence is TGTGCCAGCAGCCCCCCGAGGGCCGGCGCAGATACGCAGTATTTT. This translates into CASSPPRAGADTQYF.